The rows below give T cell receptor beta chains drawn from one sample of a study of OX40 agonist ivuxolimab in advanced cancers. Libraries were prepared by immunoSEQ multiplex PCR; TCRdb keeps only in-frame clonotypes and omits some of them. There are about 88,000 clones in the sample; approximately 85% occur only once, and around 0.21% lies in the top ten. The starting material was CD4+ or CD8+ T cells sorted from blood, obtained in a trial of the OX40 agonist ivuxolimab. The receptors here all came from an adult with an advanced solid tumor such as melanoma, head and neck, liver or kidney cancer. The CDR3 runs from the conserved cysteine through the conserved F or W. D genes are given only for firm matches. Clone sizes are given selectively: once, few, many, or a class where the clone is expanded.

TRBJ2-5 | TRBV27 | NA | NA | CASSRTDSQETQYF | TGTGCCAGCAGTCGAACTGACAGTCAAGAGACCCAGTACTTC
TRBJ2-3 | TRBV5-4 | TRBD2 | NA | CASKGGGTTDTQYF | TGTGCCAGCAAAGGCGGGGGAACCACAGATACGCAGTATTTT
TRBJ1-4 | TRBV5-4 | NA | NA | CASSLAASPEKLFF | TGTGCCAGCAGCTTGGCAGCGTCTCCTGAAAAACTGTTTTTT
TRBJ2-7 | TRBV10-3 | TRBD2 | NA | CAISGLAGEGNEQYF | TGTGCCATCAGTGGACTAGCGGGAGAGGGAAACGAGCAGTACTTC
TRBJ2-1 | TRBV9 | NA | once | CASSVVGSGDEQFF | TGTGCCAGCAGCGTAGTAGGTAGCGGTGATGAGCAGTTCTTC
TRBJ2-2 | TRBV7-3 | NA | NA | CASSTDRNTGELFF | TGTGCCAGCAGCACGGACAGGAACACCGGGGAGCTGTTTTTT
TRBJ1-1 | TRBV6-1 | TRBD1 | NA | CASSAYRGTEAFF | TGTGCCAGCAGTGCGTACAGGGGTACTGAAGCTTTCTTT
TRBJ2-1 | TRBV7-9 | TRBD2 | NA | CASGKLAGGSNEQFF | TGTGCCAGCGGAAAATTAGCGGGGGGCTCCAATGAGCAGTTCTTC
TRBJ2-5 | TRBV28 | TRBD1 | few | CASSLSDSQGAWETQYF | TGTGCCAGCAGTTTATCCGATTCCCAGGGGGCATGGGAGACCCAGTACTTC
TRBJ1-5 | TRBV7-9 | TRBD1 | NA | CASSSGTGGNQPQHF | TGTGCCAGCAGCTCCGGGACAGGGGGCAATCAGCCCCAGCATTTT
TRBJ1-1 | TRBV5-6 | NA | NA | CASSFKQGPTEAFF | TGTGCCAGCAGCTTTAAACAGGGCCCGACTGAAGCTTTCTTT
TRBJ2-1 | TRBV10-3 | TRBD2 | NA | CAISESRRGGVRNEQFF | TGTGCCATCAGTGAGTCGAGGCGGGGGGGCGTAAGGAATGAGCAGTTCTTC
TRBJ2-7 | TRBV9 | TRBD2 | NA | CASSVVIAGGEQYF | TGTGCCAGCAGCGTAGTGATAGCGGGAGGCGAGCAGTACTTC
TRBJ1-2 | TRBV21-1 | NA | NA | CASSKVWGARVSGYTF | TGTGCCAGCAGCAAAGTTTGGGGAGCCCGGGTGTCTGGCTACACCTTC
TRBJ1-5 | TRBV4-2 | TRBD1 | NA | CASSQTGDSNQPQHF | TGTGCCAGCAGCCAAACAGGGGATAGCAATCAGCCCCAGCATTTT
TRBJ2-3 | TRBV21-1 | NA | NA | CASSGTSGESTDTQYF | TGTGCCAGCAGTGGAACTAGCGGGGAAAGCACAGATACGCAGTATTTT
TRBJ1-5 | TRBV28 | TRBD1 | NA | CASSPPRGRLNQPQHF | TGTGCCAGCAGTCCGCCTAGGGGGCGGTTAAATCAGCCCCAGCATTTT
TRBJ2-7 | TRBV12-5 | TRBD2 | NA | CASGFGGRHDEQYF | TGTGCTAGTGGTTTCGGCGGGAGGCACGACGAGCAGTACTTC
TRBJ1-6 | TRBV6-5 | NA | NA | CASSYNGYNSPLHF | TGTGCCAGCAGTTACAACGGGTATAATTCACCCCTCCACTTT
TRBJ2-1 | TRBV2 | TRBD2 | NA | CASRRTSGTYNEQFF | TGTGCCAGCAGGCGGACTAGCGGAACCTACAATGAGCAGTTCTTC
TRBJ1-4 | TRBV6-5 | TRBD1 | NA | CASSPRRGPEKLFF | TGTGCCAGCAGCCCCCGCAGGGGGCCTGAAAAACTGTTTTTT
TRBJ1-2 | TRBV28 | NA | NA | CASSRGAPYGYTF | TGTGCCAGCAGCCGTGGGGCCCCCTATGGCTACACCTTC
TRBJ1-4 | TRBV28 | NA | NA | CASSLGSNEKLFF | TGTGCCAGCAGTTTGGGGTCTAATGAAAAACTGTTTTTT
TRBJ1-5 | TRBV18 | NA | NA | CASVGRIGNQPQHF | TGTGCCAGCGTCGGAAGGATAGGTAATCAGCCCCAGCATTTT
TRBJ2-7 | TRBV2 | TRBD2 | NA | CASRASGRAGEQYF | TGTGCCAGCAGAGCTAGCGGGAGGGCCGGTGAGCAGTACTTC
TRBJ1-1 | TRBV18 | NA | NA | CASSPGLGRNTEAFF | TGTGCCAGCTCACCAGGTCTAGGGCGGAACACTGAAGCTTTCTTT
TRBJ2-1 | TRBV7-2 | NA | NA | CASSLGRHNEQFF | TGTGCCAGCAGCTTAGGCCGGCACAATGAGCAGTTCTTC
TRBJ2-1 | TRBV11-3 | TRBD2 | NA | CASSLEGTSGSPTYNEQFF | TGTGCCAGCAGCTTAGAGGGGACTAGCGGGAGCCCCACCTACAATGAGCAGTTCTTC
TRBJ1-6 | TRBV4-1 | TRBD1 | NA | CASSPTGTGNSPLHF | TGCGCCAGCAGCCCAACCGGGACAGGTAATTCACCCCTCCACTTT
TRBJ1-2 | TRBV28 | NA | NA | CASSTPLGQGHGYTF | TGTGCCAGCAGTACGCCCCTTGGGCAGGGACATGGCTACACCTTC
TRBJ1-5 | TRBV27 | TRBD1 | NA | CASTGTGPGQPQHF | TGTGCCAGCACCGGGACAGGGCCGGGCCAGCCCCAGCATTTT
TRBJ2-1 | TRBV5-1 | TRBD2 | NA | CASSPTTSGEYNEQFF | TGCGCCAGCAGCCCCACGACTAGCGGAGAGTACAATGAGCAGTTCTTC
TRBJ2-1 | TRBV27 | TRBD2 | NA | CASSTRLAGSYNEQFF | TGTGCCAGCAGTACCCGACTAGCGGGGAGCTACAATGAGCAGTTCTTC
TRBJ2-7 | TRBV7-2 | NA | NA | CASSPAAFGVVYLQYF | TGTGCCAGCAGCCCAGCGGCCTTTGGGGTAGTTTATTTGCAGTACTTC
TRBJ2-1 | TRBV6-1 | NA | few | CASSPQGSYNEQFF | TGTGCCAGCAGTCCACAGGGATCTTACAATGAGCAGTTCTTC
TRBJ1-5 | TRBV6-5 | NA | NA | CASSYSRGNQPQHF | TGTGCCAGCAGTTACTCACGGGGCAATCAGCCCCAGCATTTT
TRBJ2-3 | TRBV11-3 | TRBD1 | NA | CASSLRQGAAADTQYF | TGTGCCAGCAGCTTACGGCAGGGGGCAGCGGCAGATACGCAGTATTTT
TRBJ2-1 | TRBV6-5 | TRBD2 | NA | CASRAGTSADNEQFF | TGTGCCAGCAGAGCCGGGACTAGCGCCGACAATGAGCAGTTCTTC